This TCR beta chain was observed in a study of blood T cell repertoires in COVID-19 (dated by TCRdb to about 2020). Context from the whole study: Collaborator samples came from the United States, Italy and Spain and covered acute and convalescent phases of COVID-19. The material from the prospective study consisted of cDNA or gDNA derived from T cells, B-cell-depleted T cells, or PBMCs. The dataset comprised deeply sampled blood TCRbeta repertoires from subjects exposed to, actively infected with, or recovered from COVID-19. The repertoires were released in a freely available public database intended as a resource for research on the immune response to SARS-CoV-2. Samples came from the ongoing ImmuneRACE study (first 160 participants) plus 1,254 subjects from 6 global collaborators. Sample metadata almost always included a de-identified subject ID, COVID-19 status, age in years and sex. Where available, HLA class I and class II types were obtained from metadata supplied by the sample provider rather than from assay-based typing.

As concerns this clone: The target of this receptor is not known. The input lacks base qualities; no much larger clone sits a single base away.

The immunoSEQ Assay, a bias-controlled multiplex PCR, was used to amplify TCRbeta CDR3 regions from genomic DNA. As for the authors' bioinformatics: Within the assay, amplification of reference gene primers was used to estimate how many nucleated cells each sample contained. Sequence reads were collapsed and filtered to measure the absolute abundance of every unique TCRbeta CDR3 rearrangement. Productive Simpson clonality was computed per sample as the square root of Simpson's diversity index over productive rearrangements. TCRdb carries this immuneACCESS record with in-frame sequences only. Its versions omit some clonotypes, under half of them owing to an unresolved V gene in the studies checked, with the rest unexplained. Clonal size and the V and J genes are those of that table, whereas D and trimming came from the DNA. The sample contains roughly 86,000 clones, 91% of them found a single time. The ten largest clones represent 1.9% of the sample.

The research as a whole found: The amount of clinical and demographic metadata varied by source and participant and was provided uncurated.

The germline V gene provides CDR1 MDHEN and CDR2 SYDVKM. From cysteine to phenylalanine, the CDR3 is 15 amino acids long. Kept here is only the CDR3 DNA, which spans 45 bases and is read in frame from base 1. At the junction V is shortened by 2 bases and J by 2 bases, with 10 bases in between. Whole blood was collected in K2EDTA tubes by collaborating institutions according to the institutions' own protocols. For TCRbeta analysis, collaborator samples were shipped as frozen whole blood, as isolated PBMCs, or as DNA extracted from either sample type. The chain uses TRBV28 and TRBJ1-3; TRBD1 is a weak D gene call, 6 bases matching. The receptor was derived from a woman aged 50 to 60 in a cohort sampled during active COVID-19. Sequencing was done on a sample of peripheral blood. The sequenced DNA: TGTGCCAGCAGTTTACTAACAGGGACTGGAAACACCATATATTTT. This translates into CASSLLTGTGNTIYF.